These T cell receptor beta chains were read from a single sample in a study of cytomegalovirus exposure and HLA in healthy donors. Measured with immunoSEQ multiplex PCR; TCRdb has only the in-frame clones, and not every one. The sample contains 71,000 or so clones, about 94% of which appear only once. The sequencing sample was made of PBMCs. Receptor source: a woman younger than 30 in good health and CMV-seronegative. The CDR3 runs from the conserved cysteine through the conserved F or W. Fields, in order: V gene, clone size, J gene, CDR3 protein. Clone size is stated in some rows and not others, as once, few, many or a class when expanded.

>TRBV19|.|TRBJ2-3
CASSIGGPPDTQYF
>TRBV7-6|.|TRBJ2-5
CASSPTRTVQETQYF
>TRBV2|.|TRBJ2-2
CASTDRVGTGELFF
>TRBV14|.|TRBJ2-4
CASSQLSSGGDIQYF
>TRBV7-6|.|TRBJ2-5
CASSLEGKGAGETQYF
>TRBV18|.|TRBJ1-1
CASSLTGVNTEAFF
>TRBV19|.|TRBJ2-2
CASTQVNTGELFF
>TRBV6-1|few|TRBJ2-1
CASSDTSGGPNEQFF
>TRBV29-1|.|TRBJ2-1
CSVEREISYNEQFF
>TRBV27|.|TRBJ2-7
CASSPFRGAYEQYF
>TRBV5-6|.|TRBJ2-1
CASSPFPGTMYNEQFF
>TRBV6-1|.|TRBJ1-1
CASSEAPRMNTEAFF
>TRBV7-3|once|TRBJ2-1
CASSLTTTSEQFF
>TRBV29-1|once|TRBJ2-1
CSVYGDRGRGEQFF
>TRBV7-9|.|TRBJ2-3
CASSTPTAAGTSTDTQYF
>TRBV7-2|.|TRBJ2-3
CASSRGGAADTQYF
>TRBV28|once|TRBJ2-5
CASSFGDRQETQYF
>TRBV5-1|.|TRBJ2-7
CASSPGLAGSWNSYEQYF
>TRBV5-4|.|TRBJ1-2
CASSFREDGYTF